These 3 T cell receptor beta chains originate from one sample sequenced in a study of T cell responses to AZD1222 COVID-19 vaccine. Measured with immunoSEQ multiplex PCR; TCRdb has only the in-frame clones, and not every one. The sample gives hundreds of thousands of clones, 90% to 95% of which show up once; approximately 0.52% is in the top ten. Sequencing used peripheral blood, obtained 28 days after the second AZD1222 dose. The receptors originated from an adult who received the AZD1222 COVID-19 vaccine.

The CDR3 region is CASSLDRGEDNSPLHF. The CDR3 DNA reads TGTGCCAGCAGCTTAGACAGGGGCGAGGATAATTCACCCCTCCACTTT. The chain recombines TRBV7-6 with TRBJ1-6, with TRBD1 matching over 7 bases. Trimming took 1 base from V and 5 from J; bases not matched to a gene: 5. The CDR3 extends over 16 amino acids. Germline assignment: CDR1 SGHVS and CDR2 FNYEAQ.

The CDR3 is CSASGLGGAKRSSYNEQFF. DNA of the CDR3: TGCAGTGCAAGTGGTTTGGGGGGGGCCAAAAGGAGCTCCTACAATGAGCAGTTCTTC. The chain links TRBV20-1 to TRBJ2-1, with D perhaps matching TRBD2 (7 bases). This CDR3 spans 19 amino acids. The germline V gene encodes CDR1 DFQATT and CDR2 SNEGSKA (reference sequence). The V end was cut by 6 bases, the J end by 0 bases, with 27 bases between.

The chain combines TRBV7-8 with TRBJ2-5; no clear D gene. From germline, CDR1 is SGHVS and CDR2 FQNEAQ. Trimming took off 2 bases at V and 5 bases at J, with 9 bases between the two ends. The CDR3 runs to 13 residues. The CDR3 loop reads CASSLMARETQYF. DNA of the CDR3: TGTGCCAGCAGCTTAATGGCCCGGGAGACCCAGTACTTC.